The rows below give T cell receptor beta chains drawn from one sample of a study of blood T cell repertoires in COVID-19. Profiling relied on immunoSEQ multiplex PCR, and the TCRdb table lists in-frame clones only, not all of them. The table lists over 250,000 clones, around nine tenths of them singletons. Specimen: peripheral blood. These receptors all stem from a man between 40 and 49 years old who had recovered from COVID-19. Both conserved end residues are part of each CDR3. A D gene is named only where the DNA matches it firmly.

V gene	J gene	D gene	CDR3 DNA	CDR3 protein
TRBV4-3	TRBJ2-3	-	TGCGCCAGCAGCCAAGCGGGACTTAACACAGATACGCAGTATTTT	CASSQAGLNTDTQYF
TRBV10-3	TRBJ1-5	TRBD1	TGTGCCACGCGGGGGTGGACAGGGGCTAATCAGCCCCAGCATTTT	CATRGWTGANQPQHF
TRBV11-2	TRBJ2-1	-	TGTGCCAGCAGCTCCGGGGTCCCCGGGCAGTTCTTC	CASSSGVPGQFF
TRBV6-1	TRBJ2-2	-	TGTGCCAGCAGTGAAGCGGGCGCCACCGGGGAGCTGTTTTTT	CASSEAGATGELFF
TRBV3-1/TRBV3-2	TRBJ2-1	-	TGTGCCAGCAGTTATGGGGGGTTGGGTAATGAGCAGTTCTTC	CASSYGGLGNEQFF
TRBV11-2	TRBJ2-7	-	TGTGCCAGCAGCTTAGGGGATCGGGGGTCAGGAGAGCAGTACTTC	CASSLGDRGSGEQYF
TRBV9	TRBJ2-1	-	TGTGCCAGCAGCGTAGCTGGTGCGGGGACGAACAATGAGCAGTTCTTC	CASSVAGAGTNNEQFF
TRBV6-4	TRBJ2-3	-	TGTGCCAGCAGTGACTCGAAGGGGGGGGTTGATACGCAGTATTTT	CASSDSKGGVDTQYF
TRBV19	TRBJ2-3	TRBD2	TGTGCCAGTAGTATAGTGGCGGGAGTTAGCACAGATACGCAGTATTTT	CASSIVAGVSTDTQYF
TRBV7-6	TRBJ2-3	-	TGTGCCAGCAGCTTGGCTGGCGGTAATACGCAGTATTTT	CASSLAGGNTQYF
TRBV7-8	TRBJ2-5	TRBD2	TGTGCCAGCAGCTTAGTCCCTAGCGGGAGGGGGGAGACCCAGTACTTC	CASSLVPSGRGETQYF
TRBV7-3	TRBJ2-2	TRBD2	TGTGCCAGCAGCTCCGCGACTAGCGGGAGATCTGGGGAGCTGTTTTTT	CASSSATSGRSGELFF
TRBV15	TRBJ2-7	-	TGTGCCACCAGCAGAGATCGTATGGACAGTGGGGCATGGGAGCAGTACTTC	CATSRDRMDSGAWEQYF
TRBV6-4	TRBJ1-3	-	TGTGCCAGCAGTGAGGGGGGGAATTCCTCTGGAAACACCATATATTTT	CASSEGGNSSGNTIYF
TRBV7-9	TRBJ1-2	TRBD1	TGTGCCAGCAGCTCTACAGGGGACGGCTACACCTTC	CASSSTGDGYTF
TRBV9	TRBJ1-2	-	TGTGCCAGCAGCGCCCGGGACCCCCAAGGAGGGTATGGCTACACCTTC	CASSARDPQGGYGYTF
TRBV5-1	TRBJ2-5	-	TGCGCCAGCAGTACCCTACTTCAAGAGACCCAGTACTTC	CASSTLLQETQYF
TRBV19	TRBJ1-1	TRBD1	TGTGCCAGTAGTTATCAGGGACAGGGATTTGCTGAAGCTTTCTTT	CASSYQGQGFAEAFF